Here is one TCR beta chain with its context. Its antigen is unidentified. This specimen comes from a study of beta chain features in type 1 diabetes. Study-wide results and caveats: Patients' naive, central memory and regulatory TCRB repertoires appeared more alike than those of healthy donors. VDJ junctions from patients with type 1 diabetes contained fewer insertions and more deletions. Researchers report that Type 1 diabetes patients had moderately but significantly shorter TCRB CDR3s across all four CD4+ subsets.

The CDR3 contains 15 residues. V was clipped by 2 bases and J by 0 bases, with 8 bases between them. Germline V lookup: CDR1 SGHTA, CDR2 FQGNSA. Since all of the isolated RNA was reverse transcribed, expressed TCRB transcripts were what got sequenced. Assay: immunoSEQ multiplex PCR; the TCRdb copy retains only in-frame clones and omits some. In the table there are 600,000 or so clones, around 12% of which are singletons. A CD45RO/CCR7/CD25/CD127/CD95/CD27 panel sorted naive, central memory, regulatory and stem cell-like memory CD4+ cells. Purities over 98% were achieved in all sorted populations. Sequencing input: naive CD4+ T cells from blood. The rearrangement uses TRBV7-2 and TRBJ2-4, with D hard to call. The sequence came from a man younger than 45 with type 1 diabetes. The CDR3 reads CASSLLWEAKNIQYF. Here the CDR3 DNA reads TGTGCCAGCAGCTTATTGTGGGAAGCCAAAAACATTCAGTACTTC.